The text below deals with one T cell receptor beta chain. The target antigen is unknown. The data were taken from a study of T cell responses to AZD1222 COVID-19 vaccine. The study, taken as a whole, reports: The study identified only six AZD1222 recipients as seropositive at baseline.

The CDR3 contains 16 residues. The germline gives CDR1 SGHRS, CDR2 YFSETQ. V lost 4 bases, J lost 4 bases, and 10 bases stayed unmatched. Clones were read by immunoSEQ multiplex PCR, and TCRdb kept only the in-frame ones, dropping some. Among 70,000 or so clones listed, 88% were seen once. This clonotype was obtained from an adult in good health. The sample consisted of peripheral blood, taken on day 0 of AZD1222 vaccination. The chain carries TRBV5-1 and TRBJ2-7; 11 positions agree with TRBD2. CDR3 loop: CASSPDASGRRYEQYF. CDR3 in DNA: TGCGCCAGCAGCCCCGATGCTAGCGGGAGGAGGTACGAGCAGTACTTC.